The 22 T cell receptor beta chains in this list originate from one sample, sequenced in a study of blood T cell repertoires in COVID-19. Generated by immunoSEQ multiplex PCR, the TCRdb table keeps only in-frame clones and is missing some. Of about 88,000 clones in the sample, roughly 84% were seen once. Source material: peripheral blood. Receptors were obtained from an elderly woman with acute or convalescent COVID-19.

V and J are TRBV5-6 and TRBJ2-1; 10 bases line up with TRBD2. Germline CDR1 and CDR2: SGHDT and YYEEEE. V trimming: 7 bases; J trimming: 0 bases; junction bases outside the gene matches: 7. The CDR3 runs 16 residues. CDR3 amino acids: CASPLAGTTSYNEQFF. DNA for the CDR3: TGTGCCAGCCCACTAGCGGGGACTACCTCCTACAATGAGCAGTTCTTC.

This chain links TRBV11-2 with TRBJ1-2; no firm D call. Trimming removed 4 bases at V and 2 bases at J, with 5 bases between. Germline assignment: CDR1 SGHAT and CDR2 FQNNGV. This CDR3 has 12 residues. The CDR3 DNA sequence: TGTGCCAGCAGCTCTGAGAACTATGGCTACACCTTC. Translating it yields CASSSENYGYTF. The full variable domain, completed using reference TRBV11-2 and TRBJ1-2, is EAGVAQSPRYKIIEKRQSVAFWCNPISGHATLYWYQQILGQGPKLLIQFQNNGVVDDSQLPKDRFSAERLKGVDSTLKIQPAKLEDSAVYLCASSSENYGYTFGSGTRLTVV.

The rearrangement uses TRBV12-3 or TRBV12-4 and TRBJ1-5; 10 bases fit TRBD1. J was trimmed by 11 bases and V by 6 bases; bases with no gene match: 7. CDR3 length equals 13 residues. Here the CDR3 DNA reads TGTGCCAGCAGCCGGACAGGGGGAGGTTCCCAGCATTTT. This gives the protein CASSRTGGGSQHF.

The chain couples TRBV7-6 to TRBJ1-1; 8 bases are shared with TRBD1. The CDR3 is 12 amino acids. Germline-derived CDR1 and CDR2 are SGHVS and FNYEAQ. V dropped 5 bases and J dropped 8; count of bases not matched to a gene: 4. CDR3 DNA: TGTGCCAGCAGCGCTCGGACAGGGGAAGCTTTCTTT. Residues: CASSARTGEAFF.

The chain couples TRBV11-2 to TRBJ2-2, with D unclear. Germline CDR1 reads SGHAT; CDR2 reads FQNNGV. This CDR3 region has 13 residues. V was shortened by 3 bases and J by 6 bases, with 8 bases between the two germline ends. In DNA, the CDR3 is TGTGCCAGCAGCTTGAGTCGCGCCGGGGAGCTGTTTTTT. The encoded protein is CASSLSRAGELFF.

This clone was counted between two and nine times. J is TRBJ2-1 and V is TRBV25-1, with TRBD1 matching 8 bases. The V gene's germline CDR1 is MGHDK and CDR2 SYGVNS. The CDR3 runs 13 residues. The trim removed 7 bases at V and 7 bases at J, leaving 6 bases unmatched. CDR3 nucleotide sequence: TGTGCCAGCACCCTGACAGGGGTGAATGAGCAGTTCTTC. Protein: CASTLTGVNEQFF.

CDR3 region: CASSVVGHSSTDTQYF. Written as DNA, the CDR3 is TGTGCCAGCAGCGTAGTTGGGCATTCGAGCACAGATACGCAGTATTTT. The chain joins TRBV9 to TRBJ2-3; D is uncertain. V shed 0 bases and J shed 0 bases, with 11 bases lying between them. This CDR3 is 16 amino acids long. Germline-derived CDR1 and CDR2 are SGDLS and YYNGEE. Looking up the rest from reference TRBV9 and TRBJ2-3 gives the full variable domain: DSGVTQTPKHLITATGQRVTLRCSPRSGDLSVYWYQQSLDQGLQFLIQYYNGEERAKGNILERFSAQQFPDLHSELNLSSLELGDSALYFCASSVVGHSSTDTQYFGPGTRLTVL.

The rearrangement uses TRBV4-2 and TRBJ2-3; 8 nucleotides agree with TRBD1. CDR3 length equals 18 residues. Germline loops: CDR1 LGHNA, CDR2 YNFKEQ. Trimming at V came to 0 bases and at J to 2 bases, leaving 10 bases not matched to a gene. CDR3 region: CASSQDWRQGSLTDTQYF. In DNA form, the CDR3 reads TGTGCCAGCAGCCAAGATTGGCGACAGGGGTCCCTCACAGATACGCAGTATTTT.

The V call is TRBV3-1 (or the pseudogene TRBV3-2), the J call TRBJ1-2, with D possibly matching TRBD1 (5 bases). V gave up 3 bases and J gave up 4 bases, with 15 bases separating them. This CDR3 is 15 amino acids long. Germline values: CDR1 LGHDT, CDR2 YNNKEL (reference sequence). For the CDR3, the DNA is TGTGCCAGCAGCCACTCCCTGGGAGGGGTCTATGGCTACACCTTC. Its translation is CASSHSLGGVYGYTF.

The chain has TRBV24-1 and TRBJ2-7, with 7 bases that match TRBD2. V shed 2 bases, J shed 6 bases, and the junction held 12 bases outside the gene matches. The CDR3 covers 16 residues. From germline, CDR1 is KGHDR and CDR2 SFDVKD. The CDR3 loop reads CATSDSSLAAQREQYF. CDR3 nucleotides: TGTGCCACCAGTGATTCCTCGCTAGCGGCCCAGCGCGAGCAGTACTTC.

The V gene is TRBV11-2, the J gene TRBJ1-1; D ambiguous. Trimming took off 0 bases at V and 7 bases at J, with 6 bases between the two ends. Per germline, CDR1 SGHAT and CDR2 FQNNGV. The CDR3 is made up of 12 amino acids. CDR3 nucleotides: TGTGCCAGCAGCTTAGAGTGGAGTGAAGCTTTCTTT. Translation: CASSLEWSEAFF. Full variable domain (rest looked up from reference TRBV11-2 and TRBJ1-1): EAGVAQSPRYKIIEKRQSVAFWCNPISGHATLYWYQQILGQGPKLLIQFQNNGVVDDSQLPKDRFSAERLKGVDSTLKIQPAKLEDSAVYLCASSLEWSEAFFGQGTRLTVV.

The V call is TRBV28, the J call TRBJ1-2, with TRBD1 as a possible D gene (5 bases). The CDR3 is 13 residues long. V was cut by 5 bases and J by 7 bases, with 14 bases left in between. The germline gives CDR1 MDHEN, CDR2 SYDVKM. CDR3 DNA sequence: TGTGCCAGCAGTCCCCCGACAGACTCTGGCTACACCTTC. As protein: CASSPPTDSGYTF.

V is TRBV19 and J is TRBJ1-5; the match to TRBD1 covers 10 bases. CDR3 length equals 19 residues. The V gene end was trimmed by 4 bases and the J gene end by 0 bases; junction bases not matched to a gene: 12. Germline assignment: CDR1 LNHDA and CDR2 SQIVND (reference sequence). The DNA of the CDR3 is TGTGCCAGTAGTACCCCCCCCGGGACAGGGGTGCATAGCAATCAGCCCCAGCATTTT. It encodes CASSTPPGTGVHSNQPQHF.

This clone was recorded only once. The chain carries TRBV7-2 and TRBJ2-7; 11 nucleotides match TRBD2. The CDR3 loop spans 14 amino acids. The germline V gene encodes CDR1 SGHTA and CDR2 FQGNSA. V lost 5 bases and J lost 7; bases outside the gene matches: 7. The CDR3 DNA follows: TGTGCCAGCAGCCTACTAGCGGGAGAAGGGGAGCAGTACTTC. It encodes CASSLLAGEGEQYF.

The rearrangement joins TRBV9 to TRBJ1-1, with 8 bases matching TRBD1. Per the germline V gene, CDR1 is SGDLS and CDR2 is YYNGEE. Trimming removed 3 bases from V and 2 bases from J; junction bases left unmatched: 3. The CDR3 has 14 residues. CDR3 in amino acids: CASSGSGGNTEAFF. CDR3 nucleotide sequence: TGTGCCAGCAGCGGGTCAGGGGGCAACACTGAAGCTTTCTTT.

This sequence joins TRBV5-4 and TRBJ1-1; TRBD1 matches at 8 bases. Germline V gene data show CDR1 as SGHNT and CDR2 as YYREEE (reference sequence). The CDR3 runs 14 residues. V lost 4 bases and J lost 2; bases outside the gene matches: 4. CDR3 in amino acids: CASSGQGGNTEAFF. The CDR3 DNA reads TGTGCCAGCAGCGGACAGGGTGGAAACACTGAAGCTTTCTTT.

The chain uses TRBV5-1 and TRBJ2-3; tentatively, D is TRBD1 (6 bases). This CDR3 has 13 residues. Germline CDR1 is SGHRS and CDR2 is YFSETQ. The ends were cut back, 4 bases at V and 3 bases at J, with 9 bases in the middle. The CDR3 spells CASSHTGTDTQYF. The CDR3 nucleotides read TGCGCCAGCAGCCATACAGGGACAGATACGCAGTATTTT.

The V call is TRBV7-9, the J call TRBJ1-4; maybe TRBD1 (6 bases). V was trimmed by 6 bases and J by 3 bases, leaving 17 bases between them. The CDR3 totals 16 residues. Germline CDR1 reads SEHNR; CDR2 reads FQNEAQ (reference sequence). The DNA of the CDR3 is TGTGCCAGCAGGTCCCCACAGGGCGCGGCTAATGAAAAACTGTTTTTT. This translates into CASRSPQGAANEKLFF.

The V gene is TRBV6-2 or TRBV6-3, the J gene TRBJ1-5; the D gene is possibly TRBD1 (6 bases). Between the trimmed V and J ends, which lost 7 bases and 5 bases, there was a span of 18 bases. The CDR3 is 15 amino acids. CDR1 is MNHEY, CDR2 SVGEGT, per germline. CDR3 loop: CASTPEQGDHQPQHF. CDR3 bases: TGTGCCAGCACCCCGGAACAGGGCGACCATCAGCCCCAGCATTTT.

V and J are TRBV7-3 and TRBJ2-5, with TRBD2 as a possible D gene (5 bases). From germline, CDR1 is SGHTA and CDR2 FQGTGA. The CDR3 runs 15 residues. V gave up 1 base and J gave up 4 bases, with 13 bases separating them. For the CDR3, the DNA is TGTGCCAGCAGCTTAAACGGCGGCCGGGGAGAGACCCAGTACTTC. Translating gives CASSLNGGRGETQYF.

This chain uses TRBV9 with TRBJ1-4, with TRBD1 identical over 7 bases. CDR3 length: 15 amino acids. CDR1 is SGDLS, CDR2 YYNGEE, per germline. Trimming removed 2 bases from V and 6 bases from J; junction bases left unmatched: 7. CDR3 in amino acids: CASSVVVGGDEKLFF. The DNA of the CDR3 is TGTGCCAGCAGCGTGGTCGTAGGGGGCGATGAAAAACTGTTTTTT.

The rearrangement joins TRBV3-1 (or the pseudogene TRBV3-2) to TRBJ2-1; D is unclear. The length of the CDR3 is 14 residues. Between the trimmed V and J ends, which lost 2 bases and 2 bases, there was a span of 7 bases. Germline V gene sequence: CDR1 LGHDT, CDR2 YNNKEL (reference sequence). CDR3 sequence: CASSQSETYNEQFF. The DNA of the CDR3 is TGTGCCAGCAGCCAATCTGAGACCTACAATGAGCAGTTCTTC.